The rows below give T cell receptor beta chains drawn from one sample of a study of cytomegalovirus exposure and HLA in healthy donors. Sequencing was performed with immunoSEQ multiplex PCR; in TCRdb, only in-frame clones are kept and a portion is missing. The data show 90,000 to 110,000 clones, approximately 82% seen once. The sample taken for sequencing was PBMCs. The origin of the receptors is a middle-aged man in good health and CMV-seropositive. Both conserved end residues are part of each CDR3. D genes are given only for firm matches. Clone size appears in some rows only: once, few, many, or a class for an expanded clone.

j_call,v_call,d_call,clone_size,cdr3_aa,cdr3_nt
TRBJ2-4,TRBV9,-,-,CASSVGGGAKNIQYF,TGTGCCAGCAGCGTAGGAGGGGGAGCCAAAAACATTCAGTACTTC
TRBJ1-1,TRBV10-3,-,-,CAISGAGEAFF,TGTGCCATCAGTGGAGCAGGTGAAGCTTTCTTT
TRBJ2-1,TRBV7-9,TRBD2,-,CASIGGSSYNEQFF,TGTGCCAGCATCGGCGGGAGCTCCTACAATGAGCAGTTCTTC
TRBJ1-6,TRBV7-3,TRBD1,-,CASSRTGVNSPLHF,TGTGCCAGCAGCCGGACAGGGGTCAATTCACCCCTCCACTTT
TRBJ1-1,TRBV6-5,-,-,CASSSDSMNTEAFF,TGTGCCAGCAGTTCAGACAGCATGAACACTGAAGCTTTCTTT
TRBJ2-7,TRBV9,-,few,CASSGGLGEQYF,TGTGCCAGCAGCGGGGGACTGGGTGAGCAGTACTTC
TRBJ2-1,TRBV7-9,-,-,CASSLVGEGQFF,TGTGCCAGCAGCTTAGTGGGCGAGGGCCAGTTCTTC
TRBJ2-1,TRBV4-3,-,-,CASSQDMATGAPYNEQFF,TGCGCCAGCAGCCAAGATATGGCGACAGGAGCCCCCTACAATGAGCAGTTCTTC
TRBJ2-7,TRBV27,TRBD1,-,CASSFRQGASYEQYF,TGTGCCAGCAGTTTCCGGCAGGGGGCTTCCTACGAGCAGTACTTC
TRBJ1-4,TRBV4-3,TRBD1,few,CASSQDSSGGEKLFF,TGCGCCAGCAGCCAGGATTCCTCAGGGGGGGAAAAACTGTTTTTT
TRBJ2-1,TRBV15,TRBD2,-,CATSVPTSGGNNEQFF,TGTGCCACCAGCGTGCCGACTAGCGGGGGTAACAATGAGCAGTTCTTC
TRBJ2-3,TRBV29-1,-,-,CSVESSTDTQYF,TGCAGCGTTGAGAGCAGCACAGATACGCAGTATTTT
TRBJ2-7,TRBV6-5,-,-,CASSYGGSSSYEQYF,TGTGCCAGCAGTTATGGGGGCTCTAGCTCCTACGAGCAGTACTTC
TRBJ1-2,TRBV28,TRBD1,-,CASSPLLVVIDRGSNYGYTF,TGTGCCAGCAGTCCATTATTGGTAGTGATCGACAGGGGATCTAACTATGGCTACACCTTC
TRBJ1-1,TRBV10-3,-,-,CAIRGDSEAFF,TGTGCCATCAGGGGGGACTCTGAAGCTTTCTTT
TRBJ2-7,TRBV15,-,few,CATITGRPYEQYF,TGTGCCACCATTACAGGGAGACCCTACGAGCAGTACTTC
TRBJ2-7,TRBV7-3,TRBD2,-,CASSQGLAGTYEQYF,TGTGCCAGCAGCCAGGGACTAGCGGGAACCTACGAGCAGTACTTC
TRBJ2-5,TRBV9,-,-,CASSVPSAGRETQYF,TGTGCCAGCAGCGTCCCCTCGGCAGGGCGGGAGACCCAGTACTTC
TRBJ1-6,TRBV4-3,-,once,CASSQSLLNSPLHF,TGCGCCAGCAGCCAATCTCTGTTAAATTCACCCCTCCACTTT
TRBJ2-7,TRBV7-2,-,-,CASSFGPGSYEQYF,TGTGCCAGCAGCTTTGGCCCAGGGTCCTACGAGCAGTACTTC
TRBJ1-2,TRBV6-5,-,-,CASSYREGRGYTF,TGTGCCAGCAGTTACAGGGAAGGGAGAGGCTACACCTTC
TRBJ2-5,TRBV6-1,-,-,CASSEDRARETQYF,TGTGCCAGCAGTGAAGACAGGGCGAGAGAGACCCAGTACTTC
TRBJ1-1,TRBV4-1,TRBD1,-,CASSQGQGGTEAFF,TGCGCCAGCAGCCAAGGACAGGGAGGAACTGAAGCTTTCTTT
TRBJ2-3,TRBV2,-,-,CASSEARTAFTDTQYF,TGTGCCAGCAGTGAAGCGAGGACAGCCTTCACAGATACGCAGTATTTT
TRBJ2-3,TRBV2,TRBD2,once,CASSALSGGGSTDTQYF,TGTGCCAGCAGTGCCCTTTCGGGAGGGGGAAGCACAGATACGCAGTATTTT
TRBJ1-2,TRBV2,-,-,CASSAGKYYGYTF,TGTGCCAGCAGTGCGGGAAAATACTATGGCTACACCTTC
TRBJ2-3,TRBV27,TRBD2,-,CASSSSGGASTDTQYF,TGTGCCAGCAGCTCTAGCGGGGGGGCGAGCACAGATACGCAGTATTTT
TRBJ1-6,TRBV5-4,-,-,CASSLDRSKSPLHF,TGTGCCAGCAGCTTGGATAGGAGCAAATCACCCCTTCACTTT
TRBJ2-2,TRBV6-5,TRBD2,once,CASSYRAGENTGELFF,TGTGCCAGCAGTTATAGAGCGGGAGAGAACACCGGGGAGCTGTTTTTT
TRBJ1-3,TRBV5-6,TRBD1,few,CASSFTGAGNTIYF,TGTGCCAGCAGCTTTACAGGGGCTGGAAACACCATATATTTT
TRBJ1-3,TRBV11-2,-,-,CASSLVSLSGNTIYF,TGTGCCAGCAGCTTAGTGTCACTCTCTGGAAACACCATATATTTT
TRBJ1-1,TRBV4-1,-,-,CASSRPGEGEAFF,TGCGCCAGCAGCCGCCCAGGGGAGGGTGAAGCTTTCTTT
TRBJ2-4,TRBV6-4,TRBD2,-,CASGGKVDIQYF,TGTGCGTCGGGAGGGAAGGTGGACATTCAGTACTTC
TRBJ2-1,TRBV7-7,-,-,CASSLKQGTYNEQFF,TGTGCTAGCAGCTTAAAACAGGGCACCTACAATGAGCAGTTCTTC
TRBJ2-7,TRBV28,-,medium-sized,CASSFGQGIYEQYF,TGTGCCAGCAGTTTTGGGCAGGGAATCTACGAGCAGTACTTC
TRBJ1-5,TRBV6-1,-,-,CASSTGTLRQPQHF,TGTGCCAGCAGCACCGGGACATTAAGACAGCCCCAGCATTTT
TRBJ1-3,TRBV6-1,-,-,CASSERYSGNTIYF,TGTGCCAGCAGTGAACGGTACTCTGGAAACACCATATATTTT
TRBJ1-5,TRBV6-1,TRBD1,-,CASSVDRGNQPQHF,TGTGCCAGCAGCGTGGACAGGGGAAATCAGCCCCAGCATTTT
TRBJ2-1,TRBV5-1,TRBD2,-,CASRSGLPIGSYNEQFF,TGCGCCAGCCGGTCGGGACTACCCATCGGATCATACAATGAGCAGTTCTTC
TRBJ1-6,TRBV5-8,-,-,CASSLESRDSYNSPLHF,TGTGCCAGCAGCTTGGAGTCCAGGGACTCCTATAATTCACCCCTCCACTTT
TRBJ2-1,TRBV6-5,TRBD2,-,CASSLSGGENNEQFF,TGTGCCAGCAGTTTATCGGGGGGGGAAAACAATGAGCAGTTCTTC
TRBJ2-6,TRBV19,TRBD1,-,CASSDRDRGAGANVLTF,TGTGCCAGTAGTGACCGGGACAGGGGTGCTGGGGCCAACGTCCTGACTTTC
TRBJ1-6,TRBV7-6,-,-,CASSRGGDNSPLHF,TGTGCCAGCAGTCGAGGGGGGGATAATTCACCCCTCCACTTT
TRBJ2-3,TRBV2,TRBD1,-,CASSRDRGDTQYF,TGTGCCAGCAGTCGGGACAGGGGAGATACGCAGTATTTT